This record covers a single T cell receptor (beta chain). Its antigen is currently unknown. This sample was included in a study of OX40 agonist ivuxolimab in advanced cancers. Notes on the study in general: CD4+ T cells averaged fewer expanded clones than CD8+ T cells.

Germline V CDR1 and CDR2: MRHNA, SNTAGT. This CDR3 is built from 14 residues. V trimming: 4 bases; J trimming: 2 bases; junction bases outside the gene matches: 3. The table came from immunoSEQ multiplex PCR; TCRdb's copy has only in-frame clones and leaves some out. The sample shows about 98,000 clones, approximately 90% of them seen only once. The sequenced sample was CD4+ or CD8+ T cells sorted from blood, obtained in a trial of the OX40 agonist ivuxolimab. This chain uses TRBV6-4 with TRBJ2-7; 9 nucleotides agree with TRBD1. The origin of this receptor is an adult with an advanced solid tumor such as melanoma, head and neck, liver or kidney cancer. The CDR3 is CASSVGTGPYEQYF. CDR3 DNA: TGTGCCAGCAGTGTTGGGACAGGGCCCTACGAGCAGTACTTC.